Listed below are T cell receptor beta chains from one sample, sequenced in a study of blood T cell repertoires in COVID-19. TCRdb's table, derived via immunoSEQ multiplex PCR, lists solely in-frame clones and lacks some. In the table there are around 150,000 clones, approximately 83% of which are singletons. Sequencing input: peripheral blood. The receptors were sampled from a man in his fifties or sixties with acute or convalescent COVID-19. The CDR3 runs from the conserved cysteine through the conserved F or W. D genes are given only for firm matches. The size entry is marked missing in some rows and otherwise reads once, few, many or a size class.

d_call cdr3_length j_call clone_size v_call cdr3_nt cdr3_aa
NA 16 TRBJ2-5 NA TRBV23-1 TGCGCCAGCAGTCAAAGGACGGCAGGGACTTTTGGGACCCAGTACTTC CASSQRTAGTFGTQYF
TRBD1 17 TRBJ1-5 NA TRBV4-2 TGTGCCAGCAGCCAAGACCAGGACAGGGTGGGCGATCAGCCCCAGCATTTT CASSQDQDRVGDQPQHF
NA 13 TRBJ2-7 NA TRBV7-2 TGTGCCAGCAGCTTAAAAAGGGACAACGAGCAGTACTTC CASSLKRDNEQYF
TRBD2 16 TRBJ2-2 once TRBV18 TGTGCCAGCTCACCCCAGTCGGGACTAGGGACCGGGGAGCTGTTTTTT CASSPQSGLGTGELFF
TRBD2 13 TRBJ2-7 NA TRBV5-1 TGCGCCAGCAGCTTGTCCCGGGGGGACGAGCAGTACTTC CASSLSRGDEQYF
NA 15 TRBJ1-3 NA TRBV5-1 TGCGCCAGCAGCCGGTGGGCCTCCTCTGGAAACACCATATATTTT CASSRWASSGNTIYF
TRBD2 16 TRBJ2-3 NA TRBV18 TGTGCCAGCTCAGCTACTAGCGGTCATAGGACAGATACGCAGTATTTT CASSATSGHRTDTQYF
TRBD2 14 TRBJ2-1 NA TRBV28 TGTGCCAGCGGTCTAGCGGGAGGAAGAGGTGAGCAGTTCTTC CASGLAGGRGEQFF
NA 17 TRBJ1-5 NA TRBV28 TGTGCCAGCAGTTCGGGACTCACCGTTGCAGGCAATCAGCCCCAGCATTTT CASSSGLTVAGNQPQHF
NA 17 TRBJ2-2 NA TRBV28 TGTGCCAGCAGTTTACGAGTAACAGCTTCGAACACCGGGGAGCTGTTTTTT CASSLRVTASNTGELFF
TRBD1 13 TRBJ2-7 medium-sized TRBV5-4 TGTGCCAGCAGCCCGGGACAGACTGGGGAGCAGTACTTC CASSPGQTGEQYF
NA 14 TRBJ2-7 NA TRBV7-9 TGTGCCAGCAGCTTAGGTGCAGGGTTCGACGAGCAGTACTTC CASSLGAGFDEQYF
TRBD1 16 TRBJ1-1 NA TRBV10-3 TGTGCCATCAGTGAGTCGACCCAGGGGGAGAACACTGAAGCTTTCTTT CAISESTQGENTEAFF
NA 16 TRBJ2-7 NA TRBV5-1 TGCGCCAGCAGCTTGGGACGCGGGGATTTCTCCTACGAGCAGTACTTC CASSLGRGDFSYEQYF
NA 16 TRBJ1-1 NA TRBV7-3 TGTGCCAGCAGCTTAACGAACCGAGTTGCGAACACTGAAGCTTTCTTT CASSLTNRVANTEAFF
NA 13 TRBJ1-2 NA TRBV28 TGTGCCAGCAGTTTAGAACAGAGGAGGGGCTACACCTTC CASSLEQRRGYTF
TRBD1 15 TRBJ1-5 once TRBV2 TGTGCCAGCAGTGAGATGACAGGGAGCAATCAGCCCCAGCATTTT CASSEMTGSNQPQHF
NA 16 TRBJ1-3 NA TRBV11-2 TGTGCCAGCAGCTTAGTAGGGGGTCCCTCTGGAAACACCATATATTTT CASSLVGGPSGNTIYF
NA 16 TRBJ1-3 once TRBV5-1 TGCGCCAGCAGCTTTATGGCCATCAGCTCTGGAAACACCATATATTTT CASSFMAISSGNTIYF
TRBD2 15 TRBJ2-1 few TRBV6-5 TGTGCCAGCAGTACCAGCGGGAGGCCCCTTGGGGAGCAGTTCTTC CASSTSGRPLGEQFF
TRBD2 16 TRBJ2-1 NA TRBV7-3 TGTGCCAGCAGCTTCCACGCTAGCGGGAGCTTAGATGAGCAGTTCTTC CASSFHASGSLDEQFF
NA 16 TRBJ2-6 NA TRBV29-1 TGCAGCGTTGAGGGAGTGGGGACTGCCGGGGCCAACGTCCTGACTTTC CSVEGVGTAGANVLTF
NA 11 TRBJ1-1 NA TRBV18 TGTGCCAGCTCACCCCCCGGGGAGGTTTTCTTT CASSPPGEVFF
TRBD1 17 TRBJ2-1 NA TRBV27 TGTGCCAGCAGCCTGGACAGGAATGCTCTAGGCAACAATGAGCAGTTCTTC CASSLDRNALGNNEQFF
TRBD2 15 TRBJ2-3 few TRBV10-3 TGTGCCATCAGTGATGCGGGAGTCGGTACAGATACGCAGTATTTT CAISDAGVGTDTQYF
NA 13 TRBJ1-5 NA TRBV12-3/TRBV12-4 TGTGCCAGCAGTGGACAGAACAATCAGCCCCAGCATTTT CASSGQNNQPQHF
NA 12 TRBJ1-2 NA TRBV19 TGTGCCAGTAGTTCGGGAGCGGGAAGGTGCACCTTC CASSSGAGRCTF
TRBD2 14 TRBJ2-7 NA TRBV7-3 TGTGCCAGCAGCCCTGGTAGCGGGATCGACGAGCAGTACTTC CASSPGSGIDEQYF
TRBD1 13 TRBJ1-1 once TRBV6-6 TGTGCCAGCAGTAAGACAGGGGTCCGGGAAGCTTTCTTT CASSKTGVREAFF
NA 15 TRBJ1-5 NA TRBV6-6 TGTGCCAGCAGTTACCCTGACAGGAGCAATCAGCCCCAGCATTTT CASSYPDRSNQPQHF
NA 14 TRBJ2-7 NA TRBV5-8 TGTGCCACCACCGAACAGGGCTCTGGGCGGGAGAGAAACTTC CATTEQGSGRERNF
TRBD1 14 TRBJ1-1 NA TRBV30 TGTGCCTGGAGTCTTAACAGGGGGCTTACTGAAGCTTTCTTT CAWSLNRGLTEAFF
NA 16 TRBJ1-2 NA TRBV12-2 TGTGCAAGTCGCTTAGATAGGTGTGTTGGACAGAATGGCTACACCTTC CASRLDRCVGQNGYTF
NA 12 TRBJ1-1 NA TRBV2 TGTGCCAGCAGTGAGAGTTACACTGAAGCTTTCTTT CASSESYTEAFF
NA 13 TRBJ2-7 NA TRBV29-1 TGCAGCGTTGGGGACAAGTTCAACTACGAGCAGTACTTC CSVGDKFNYEQYF
NA 15 TRBJ1-6 NA TRBV15 TGTGCCACCAGCAGACATACAGGGATCAATTCACCCCTCCACTTT CATSRHTGINSPLHF
NA 13 TRBJ1-5 NA TRBV10-2 TGCGCCAGCAGTGAGCAGGGTCATCAGCCCCAGCATTTT CASSEQGHQPQHF
NA 14 TRBJ2-3 NA TRBV18 TGTGCCAGCTCACCACCAACAGATAGAGATACGCAGTATTTT CASSPPTDRDTQYF
TRBD1 14 TRBJ2-3 NA TRBV9 TGTGCCAGCAGCGGCCAAGGGACAGCCCGAACGCAGTATTTT CASSGQGTARTQYF
NA 15 TRBJ1-3 NA TRBV2 TGTGCCAGCAGTGGATGGGCCAGCTCTGGAAACACCATATATTTT CASSGWASSGNTIYF
NA 16 TRBJ1-3 few TRBV9 TGTGCCAGCAGCGCTAACTCCTATGGGCCTGGAAACACCATATATTTT CASSANSYGPGNTIYF
NA 15 TRBJ1-1 NA TRBV7-9 TGTGCCAGCAGCTTGCAATCCGGGAGGAACACTGAAGCTTTCTTT CASSLQSGRNTEAFF
TRBD1 14 TRBJ2-7 NA TRBV2 TGTGCCAGCAAGGGTCAGGGGGCGACCCACGAGCAGTACTTC CASKGQGATHEQYF
NA 14 TRBJ2-1 once TRBV7-2 TGTGCCAGCAGCGAGGACTATTCCTACAATGAGCAGTTCTTC CASSEDYSYNEQFF
TRBD2 15 TRBJ2-3 NA TRBV19 TGTGCCAGTAGAATGGGGGGGTTCCCAACTGCTGCGCAGTATTTT CASRMGGFPTAAQYF
TRBD1 14 TRBJ1-4 NA TRBV30 TGTGCCTGGAGCAAGACAGGGCACGGAGAAAAACTGTTTTTT CAWSKTGHGEKLFF
TRBD2 17 TRBJ2-5 NA TRBV10-2 TGCGCCAGCAGCTCCGGGACTAGCGGGAGGACAGGGGGGACCCAGTACTTC CASSSGTSGRTGGTQYF
TRBD1 13 TRBJ2-7 few TRBV24-1 TGTGCCACCAGTGCCGGGGACAGGGTCGAGCAGTACTTC CATSAGDRVEQYF
NA 15 TRBJ2-2 once TRBV28 TGTGCCAGCAGTTTATATCCCAGGTCGGCCGGGGAGCTGTTTTTT CASSLYPRSAGELFF
TRBD1 14 TRBJ2-7 NA TRBV9 TGTGCCAGCAGCGTGACAGGGGGCTCCTACGAGCAGTACTTC CASSVTGGSYEQYF
NA 13 TRBJ1-2 NA TRBV19 TGTGCCAGTAGTAAGCAAACTAACTATGGCTACACCTTC CASSKQTNYGYTF
TRBD1 15 TRBJ1-6 NA TRBV2 TGTGCCAGCAGTGAAGCCCGGCAGGGGGTTTCACCCCTCCACTTT CASSEARQGVSPLHF
TRBD1 14 TRBJ2-1 NA TRBV5-8 TGTGCCAGCAACCGGGACAGTTCCTACAATGAGCAGTTCTTC CASNRDSSYNEQFF
TRBD2 19 TRBJ2-1 few TRBV5-1 TGCGCCAGCAGCTTGGCCGGGTCGACTAGCGGGAGTGCCCACAATGAGCAGTTCTTC CASSLAGSTSGSAHNEQFF
TRBD1 15 TRBJ2-7 NA TRBV7-8 TGTGCCAGCAGCCCCGGGACAGGGGACTCCTACGAGCAGTACTTC CASSPGTGDSYEQYF
NA 15 TRBJ2-5 NA TRBV1 TGCACCAGCAGCACTGTGGGACTTCTACATAAGACCCAGTACTTC CTSSTVGLLHKTQYF
NA 15 TRBJ1-1 NA TRBV30 TGTGCCTGGACCCTGGGGGGTAAGGGCGTCACTGAAGCTTTCTTT CAWTLGGKGVTEAFF
NA 15 TRBJ1-3 NA TRBV7-9 TGTGCCAGCAGCCAGCGGGACGGAAAGACAAACACCATATATTTT CASSQRDGKTNTIYF
TRBD1 18 TRBJ2-3 NA TRBV19 TGTGCCCGAAACTACAGGGGGCTAACGCACACTAGCACAGATACGCAGTATTTT CARNYRGLTHTSTDTQYF